This TCR beta chain was observed in a study of beta chain features in type 1 diabetes. Study-wide findings and caveats: Shorter templates might be favored by PCR, equally in patients and controls. Shortening that was moderate but significant affected the TCRB CDR3s of Type 1 diabetes patients in all four CD4+ subsets. Any HLA type influence on TCRB rearrangement was left unresolved here.

Points on this clone: Its antigen is unidentified.

TCRB transcripts that were expressed got sequenced, as all of the isolated RNA had been reverse transcribed. Data came from immunoSEQ multiplex PCR; TCRdb stores just in-frame clones and leaves some out. The sample contains more than 130,000 clones, about 7% of which appear only once. This CDR3 spans 14 amino acids. Germline CDR1 and CDR2: LNHDA and SQIVND (reference sequence). V lost 7 bases to trimming and J lost 0 bases; unmatched junction nucleotides: 6. Sorting with CD45RO/CCR7/CD25/CD127/CD95/CD27 yielded naive, central memory, regulatory and stem-like memory CD4+ cells. This chain connects TRBV19 to TRBJ2-7; TRBD1 matches 7 bases. Sequencing was performed on central memory CD4+ T cells from blood. The clonotype comes from a woman in her twenties or thirties in good health. The CDR3 sequence: CASKGQLSSYEQYF. In DNA, the CDR3 is TGTGCCAGTAAGGGACAGCTAAGCTCCTACGAGCAGTACTTC.